Following are 16 T cell receptor beta chains from one sample sequenced in a study of blood T cell repertoires in COVID-19. Profiling relied on immunoSEQ multiplex PCR, and the TCRdb table lists in-frame clones only, not all of them. This sample has about 110,000 clones, with 88% found just once. Sequenced material: peripheral blood. Receptor source: a human donor in a cohort sampled during active COVID-19.

V gene TRBV4-1 combines with J gene TRBJ1-1; D ambiguous. V shed 0 bases and J shed 3 bases, with 11 bases lying between them. The CDR3 length is 15 residues. The V gene's germline CDR1 is MGHRA and CDR2 YSYEKL. The CDR3 region is CASSQEASFYTEAFF. The CDR3 DNA sequence: TGCGCCAGCAGCCAAGAGGCCAGTTTCTACACTGAAGCTTTCTTT.

This chain uses TRBV19 with TRBJ1-3, with D unclear. Trimming stripped 4 bases from V and 1 base from J, with 8 bases between. From germline, CDR1 is LNHDA and CDR2 SQIVND (reference sequence). This CDR3 comprises 14 residues. The CDR3 here is CASSTGTSGNTIYF. The CDR3 DNA is TGTGCCAGTAGTACAGGAACTTCTGGAAACACCATATATTTT.

The chain combines TRBV2 with TRBJ2-1; 15 nucleotides match TRBD2. Germline V gene data show CDR1 as SNHLY and CDR2 as FYNNEI. The CDR3 is 18 amino acids. Germline trimming cut 3 bases from V and 3 bases from J; bases unmatched to any gene: 6. CDR3: CASSDGLAGGDVYNEQFF. The CDR3 nucleotides read TGTGCCAGCAGTGATGGACTAGCGGGAGGGGACGTCTACAATGAGCAGTTCTTC.

The CDR3: CASSRDRDNTEAFF. CDR3 nucleotides: TGTGCCAGCAGTCGAGACAGGGACAACACTGAAGCTTTCTTT. The rearrangement uses TRBV7-6 and TRBJ1-1; 7 bases are shared with TRBD1. Trimming cost V 6 bases and J 2 bases; bases outside gene matches: 6. This CDR3 region has 14 residues. The germline CDR1 and CDR2 sequences are SGHVS and FNYEAQ.

The chain couples TRBV7-9 to TRBJ1-2, with 9 bases fitting TRBD1. Unmatched junction bases numbered 16, after V lost 5 bases and J lost 3 bases. Germline V gene lookup returns CDR1 SEHNR and CDR2 FQNEAQ (reference sequence). The length of the CDR3 is 18 residues. CDR3 coding DNA: TGTGCCAGCAGCCTAACCCTCACGCCGGGACAGGGAGACTATGGCTACACCTTC. Its protein product is CASSLTLTPGQGDYGYTF.

The V gene is TRBV27, the J gene TRBJ1-5; the match to TRBD1 covers 9 bases. This CDR3 has 14 amino acids. The germline gives CDR1 MNHEY, CDR2 SMNVEV (reference sequence). V gave up 3 bases and J gave up 6 bases; unmatched junction bases: 3. The CDR3 DNA is TGTGCCAGCAGTTTCGGACAGGGGACTCAGCCCCAGCATTTT. Protein product: CASSFGQGTQPQHF.

The V call is TRBV29-1, the J call TRBJ2-1, with 7 bases that match TRBD2. The CDR3 totals 13 residues. Germline V gives CDR1 SQVTM, CDR2 ANQGSEA. Trimming at V came to 7 bases and at J to 8 bases, leaving 11 bases not matched to a gene. CDR3 nucleotide sequence: TGCAGCGCCCAACCTACTAGCGATGATGAGCAGTTCTTC. Translating gives CSAQPTSDDEQFF.

The V gene is TRBV5-5, the J gene TRBJ1-1, with a tentative D call TRBD1 (6 bases). Looked up from germline, CDR1 is SGHKS and CDR2 is YYEKEE (reference sequence). This CDR3 contains 12 residues. V lost 0 bases and J lost 7, with 7 bases in between. CDR3: CASSLDRDEAFF. In nucleotides, the CDR3 is TGTGCCAGCAGCTTGGACAGGGATGAAGCTTTCTTT.

The J gene is TRBJ2-3, the V gene TRBV27; 7 nucleotides agree with TRBD2. V trimming: 5 bases; J trimming: 0 bases; junction bases outside the gene matches: 11. Germline V gene data show CDR1 as MNHEY and CDR2 as SMNVEV (reference sequence). The CDR3 is 17 amino acids. The CDR3 here is CASSPLREEASTDTQYF. DNA for the CDR3: TGTGCCAGCAGTCCCCTCCGGGAGGAGGCAAGCACAGATACGCAGTATTTT.

This chain links TRBV5-1 with TRBJ2-3, with 7 bases matching TRBD1. The germline gives CDR1 SGHRS, CDR2 YFSETQ. The CDR3 sequence is 15 residues long. Trimming took 5 bases from V and 3 from J; bases not matched to a gene: 9. The CDR3 loop is CASSTQGSWTDTQYF. The CDR3 region has the DNA TGCGCCAGCAGTACACAGGGGTCTTGGACAGATACGCAGTATTTT. The variable domain in full, with the rest retrieved from reference TRBV5-1 and TRBJ2-3, is KAGVTQTPRYLIKTRGQQVTLSCSPISGHRSVSWYQQTPGQGLQFLFEYFSETQRNKGNFPGRFSGRQFSNSRSEMNVSTLELGDSALYLCASSTQGSWTDTQYFGPGTRLTVL.

This chain uses TRBV2 with TRBJ2-3, with TRBD2 identical over 8 bases. Germline V gene lookup returns CDR1 SNHLY and CDR2 FYNNEI. This CDR3 has 18 amino acids. After removal of 1 base from V and 4 bases from J, the junction contained 13 bases not matched to a gene. CDR3 protein: CASSEGPQWAGGPDTQYF. DNA of the CDR3: TGTGCCAGCAGTGAAGGGCCCCAGTGGGCGGGAGGACCAGATACGCAGTATTTT.

The chain recombines TRBV2 with TRBJ1-2; D uncertain. The V end was cut by 5 bases, the J end by 3 bases, with 16 bases between. The CDR3 is 15 residues long. Germline V gene data show CDR1 as SNHLY and CDR2 as FYNNEI. The CDR3 nucleotides are TGTGCCAGCAGTTCCGTTTTTTCGCAGGACTATGGCTACACCTTC. Amino acid sequence: CASSSVFSQDYGYTF.

Regarding this clone: Sequence at one end of the junction differs from germline and may be a read error. This chain connects TRBV5-6 to TRBJ1-4; D is unresolved. Germline lookup yields CDR1 SGHDT and CDR2 YYEEEE. The CDR3 loop spans 12 amino acids. CDR3 sequence: CASSLTNAKLFF. CDR3 sequence (DNA): TGTGCCAGCAGCTTGACAAATGCAAAACTGTTTTTT.

The chain links TRBV3-1 (or the pseudogene TRBV3-2) to TRBJ2-6, with D possibly matching TRBD2 (5 bases). The length of the CDR3 is 17 residues. Trimming removed 3 bases from V and 0 bases from J, with 12 bases in between. Germline lookup yields CDR1 LGHDT and CDR2 YNNKEL (reference sequence). In nucleotides, the CDR3 is TGTGCCAGCAGCCAGGACGCCGGGATCTCTGGGGCCAACGTCCTGACTTTC. Translating it yields CASSQDAGISGANVLTF.

The V gene is TRBV7-2, the J gene TRBJ2-5, with 7 bases lining up with TRBD1. Germline loops: CDR1 SGHTA, CDR2 FQGNSA. V shed 5 bases and J 4 bases; nucleotides not matched to a gene: 10. The length of the CDR3 is 15 residues. This CDR3 reads CASSPDRDPRETQYF. In DNA, the CDR3 is TGTGCCAGCAGCCCCGACAGGGACCCTAGAGAGACCCAGTACTTC.

The chain combines TRBV4-1 with TRBJ1-1; D is unresolved. Germline V CDR1 and CDR2: MGHRA, YSYEKL. The CDR3 covers 13 residues. The ends were cut back, 1 base at V and 7 bases at J, with 10 bases in the middle. The CDR3 spells CASSQGTVVEAFF. The CDR3 nucleotides read TGCGCCAGCAGCCAAGGAACGGTCGTTGAAGCTTTCTTT.